The 26 T cell receptor beta chains below were found in one sample sequenced in a study of blood T cell repertoires in COVID-19 (dated by TCRdb to about 2020). The library relied on the immunoSEQ multiplex PCR assay. This immuneACCESS table, as held by TCRdb, lists in-frame sequences with V and J called but not all clones. Of the missing ones, under half trace to an unresolved V gene in checked studies; the others have no known cause. The sample contains around 80,000 clones, approximately 80% of them found a single time. Approximately 8.8% of the sample comes from the top ten. The sequenced sample consisted of peripheral blood. Every receptor here comes from a human donor in a cohort sampled during active COVID-19.

The rearrangement links TRBV28 to TRBJ2-2; TRBD1 might be the D (5 bases). The CDR3 spans 13 residues. In germline, CDR1 is MDHEN, CDR2 SYDVKM. V shed 8 bases and J shed 2 bases, with 9 bases lying between them. The CDR3 region is CASRQHNTGELFF. In DNA, the CDR3 is TGTGCCAGCCGACAGCATAACACCGGGGAGCTGTTTTTT.

This clone came up once. The chain links TRBV7-9 to TRBJ1-2; D unresolved. The CDR3 runs to 13 residues. Trimming cost V 1 base and J 2 bases, with 5 bases left between them. CDR1 SEHNR and CDR2 FQNEAQ come from the germline V gene (reference sequence). This chain's CDR3 is CASSLGVNYGYTF. In DNA, the CDR3 is TGTGCCAGCAGCTTAGGCGTAAACTATGGCTACACCTTC.

The genes are TRBV10-2 and TRBJ2-1; D remains unclear. Germline V gene lookup returns CDR1 WSHSY and CDR2 SAAADI. The CDR3 has 12 residues. The ends were cut back, 2 bases at V and 9 bases at J, with 8 bases in the middle. DNA for the CDR3: TGCGCCAGCAGTGAGAATGAGGCTGAGCAGTTCTTC. Amino acid sequence: CASSENEAEQFF.

This chain uses TRBV6-5 with TRBJ2-1; 12 bases are shared with TRBD2. The V gene end was trimmed by 5 bases and the J gene end by 5 bases; junction bases not matched to a gene: 1. The germline V gene has CDR1 MNHEY and CDR2 SVGAGI. This CDR3 is 14 amino acids long. DNA of the CDR3: TGTGCCAGCAGTCGACTAGCGGGGGACAATGAGCAGTTCTTC. Its protein product is CASSRLAGDNEQFF.

This rearrangement joins TRBV6-5 to TRBJ2-3; 7 bases agree with TRBD2. The V segment lost 7 bases and the J segment 1 base; nucleotides outside the gene matches: 8. CDR1 is MNHEY and CDR2 is SVGAGI in the germline V gene. The CDR3 spans 15 residues. The CDR3 here is CASTLSGLGTDTQYF. DNA for the CDR3: TGTGCCAGCACCCTTAGCGGGCTCGGCACAGATACGCAGTATTTT.

V gene TRBV7-2 combines with J gene TRBJ1-2; 8 nucleotides match TRBD1. V gave up 5 bases and J gave up 5 bases; unmatched junction bases: 7. Germline V CDR1 and CDR2: SGHTA, FQGNSA. The CDR3 is made up of 14 amino acids. The CDR3 DNA follows: TGTGCCAGCAGCCCCTCGACAGGGGCATATGGCTACACCTTC. It specifies CASSPSTGAYGYTF.

CDR3 region: CASSTHPGGTYEQYF. For the CDR3, the DNA is TGTGCCAGCAGCACTCATCCCGGGGGGACCTACGAGCAGTACTTC. The rearrangement links TRBV3-1 (or the pseudogene TRBV3-2) to TRBJ2-7, with 7 bases fitting TRBD2. CDR1 is LGHDT, CDR2 YNNKEL, per germline (reference sequence). CDR3 size: 15 residues. V shed 5 bases, J shed 2 bases, and the junction held 9 bases outside the gene matches.

A note on this clone: At one end, the junction sequence differs from germline, possibly due to a read error. The gene calls are TRBV27 and TRBJ2-3; 7 bases line up with TRBD1. Per germline, CDR1 MNHEY and CDR2 SMNVEV (reference sequence). This CDR3 is 13 amino acids long. The CDR3 here is CASSLSGTVTQYF. The CDR3, as DNA: TGTGCCAGCAGCCTCTCCGGGACAGTTACGCAGTATTTT.

This clone showed up just once. V usage is TRBV27 and J usage is TRBJ1-2, with 9 bases that match TRBD1. The length of the CDR3 is 16 residues. In germline, CDR1 is MNHEY, CDR2 SMNVEV (reference sequence). The ends lost 5 bases at V and 8 bases at J; junction bases unmatched: 15. Here the CDR3 reads CASSPRDREAKYGYTF. The CDR3 DNA sequence: TGTGCCAGCAGTCCGCGGGACAGGGAAGCTAAGTACGGCTACACCTTC.

This clone was detected only once. The chain is built from TRBV23-1 and TRBJ1-5, with TRBD1 as a possible D gene (5 bases). TRBV23-1 is flagged as an ORF with uncertain function. The CDR3 is 17 amino acids. Trimming pared 4 bases from V and 5 bases from J, leaving 21 bases between. For the CDR3, the DNA is TGCGCCAGCAGTCCTCACAGGTCCCCCTCATGGGATCAGCCCCAGCATTTT. Encoded protein: CASSPHRSPSWDQPQHF.

The chain couples TRBV5-4 to TRBJ2-1; 9 bases map to TRBD2. J was trimmed by 1 base and V by 4 bases; bases with no gene match: 3. Germline-derived CDR1 and CDR2 are SGHNT and YYREEE (reference sequence). This CDR3 is 15 amino acids long. Written as DNA, the CDR3 is TGTGCCAGCAGCCCTAGCGGGGCGTCCTACAATGAGCAGTTCTTC. It is translated as CASSPSGASYNEQFF.

The rearrangement uses TRBV18 and TRBJ1-1; possible D gene TRBD1, 6 bases. V was cut by 4 bases and J by 4 bases, with 13 bases left in between. The CDR3 has 14 amino acids. Germline V gives CDR1 KGHSH, CDR2 LQKENI. CDR3 sequence: CASSLQGRGTEAFF. The DNA of the CDR3 is TGTGCCAGCTCACTGCAGGGGAGGGGCACTGAAGCTTTCTTT.

The chain links TRBV3-1 (or the pseudogene TRBV3-2) to TRBJ1-2, with D maybe TRBD1 (5 bases). V was clipped by 4 bases and J by 5 bases, with 8 bases between them. This CDR3 contains 12 residues. From germline, CDR1 is LGHDT and CDR2 YNNKEL (reference sequence). CDR3 sequence reads: CASSLTAYGYTF. The CDR3 DNA reads TGTGCCAGCAGCCTGACAGCTTATGGCTACACCTTC.

CDR3 DNA: TGTGCCAGCAGCTTACGGCGCGGGACTTTATCGAGCGAGCAGTACTTC. This codes for CASSLRRGTLSSEQYF. This chain uses TRBV7-6 with TRBJ2-7; D might be TRBD2 (6 bases). Trimming took off 2 bases at V and 6 bases at J, with 20 bases between the two ends. CDR1 and CDR2 from the germline V gene are SGHVS and FNYEAQ. CDR3 size: 16 residues.

This sequence joins TRBV12-5 and TRBJ1-2, with TRBD1 matching 7 bases. The germline CDR1 and CDR2 sequences are LGHNT and FRNRAP. The CDR3 loop spans 16 amino acids. V dropped 1 base and J dropped 4; count of bases not matched to a gene: 9. The CDR3 is CASGLGQGKTSYGYTF. In DNA form, the CDR3 reads TGTGCTAGTGGTTTGGGACAGGGCAAGACCAGCTATGGCTACACCTTC. The full variable domain, rest sourced from reference TRBV12-5 and TRBJ1-2, is DARVTQTPRHKVTEMGQEVTMRCQPILGHNTVFWYRQTMMQGLELLAYFRNRAPLDDSGMPKDRFSAEMPDATLATLKIQPSEPRDSAVYFCASGLGQGKTSYGYTFGSGTRLTVV.

J is TRBJ2-3 and V is TRBV11-2; 13 bases are a match to TRBD2. This CDR3 spans 16 amino acids. The V gene end was trimmed by 6 bases and the J gene end by 9 bases; junction bases not matched to a gene: 12. Germline V gene lookup returns CDR1 SGHAT and CDR2 FQNNGV. The chain's CDR3 is CASSFTSGGARDTQYF. The CDR3 DNA follows: TGTGCCAGCAGTTTTACTAGCGGGGGGGCCCGTGACACGCAGTATTTT.

V gene TRBV9 combines with J gene TRBJ2-4; TRBD1 aligns across 7 bases. Germline CDR1 is SGDLS and CDR2 is YYNGEE. Trimming took 4 bases from V and 4 from J; bases not matched to a gene: 11. The CDR3 runs 16 residues. The CDR3 protein is CASSPTRQGGKNIQYF. In DNA, the CDR3 is TGTGCCAGCAGCCCAACCCGACAGGGTGGAAAAAACATTCAGTACTTC.

The chain couples TRBV5-4 to TRBJ1-1, with D possibly TRBD1 on 5 matching bases. Per germline, CDR1 SGHNT and CDR2 YYREEE (reference sequence). V gave up 6 bases and J gave up 1 base, with 13 bases separating them. The CDR3 runs 14 residues. This CDR3 is CASKPDSANTEAFF. CDR3 coding DNA: TGTGCCAGCAAACCCGACAGCGCGAACACTGAAGCTTTCTTT.

The chain couples TRBV7-9 to TRBJ2-5, with D perhaps TRBD2 (6 bases). From germline, CDR1 is SEHNR and CDR2 FQNEAQ (reference sequence). V was shortened by 5 bases and J by 5 bases, with 18 bases between the two germline ends. This CDR3 comprises 15 residues. The CDR3 DNA reads TGTGCCAGCAGCCGGCCGGGACCGGGGGAGGAGACCCAGTACTTC. Its translation: CASSRPGPGEETQYF.

This clone was seen once. This chain links TRBV29-1 with TRBJ2-7; weak D call: TRBD1 (5 bases). Germline CDR1 is SQVTM and CDR2 is ANQGSEA. This CDR3 region has 13 residues. Trimming stripped 4 bases from V and 4 bases from J, with 14 bases between. The CDR3 nucleotides are TGCAGCGTTGTCGTCAGGGCTGGTTACGAGCAGTACTTC. Translating it yields CSVVVRAGYEQYF.

This chain uses TRBV7-9 with TRBJ1-5; 7 bases fit TRBD1. Germline CDR1 and CDR2: SEHNR and FQNEAQ (reference sequence). The CDR3 totals 13 residues. The V and J ends lost 5 bases and 5 bases, in that order; junction bases with no gene match: 3. The CDR3 region is CASSPRGDQPQHF. CDR3 sequence (DNA): TGTGCCAGCAGCCCCAGGGGGGATCAGCCCCAGCATTTT. Drawing the rest from reference TRBV7-9 and TRBJ1-5, the complete variable domain is DTGVSQNPRHKITKRGQNVTFRCDPISEHNRLYWYRQTLGQGPEFLTYFQNEAQLEKSRLLSDRFSAERPKGSFSTLEIQRTEQGDSAMYLCASSPRGDQPQHFGDGTRLSIL.

This clone was seen only once. The chain combines TRBV7-3 with TRBJ2-2; 11 nucleotides match TRBD2. The length of the CDR3 is 16 residues. V gave up 5 bases and J gave up 1 base; unmatched junction bases: 3. Germline loops: CDR1 SGHTA, CDR2 FQGTGA. Here the CDR3 DNA reads TGTGCCAGCAGCCATGGGACTAGCGGGAACACCGGGGAGCTGTTTTTT. This encodes CASSHGTSGNTGELFF.

Comment on this clone: The same CDR3 is also encoded by other DNA sequences in this sample. This rearrangement joins TRBV5-1 to TRBJ1-3; D might be TRBD1 (5 bases). This CDR3 is 15 amino acids long. The germline gives CDR1 SGHRS, CDR2 YFSETQ. V was trimmed by 0 bases and J by 4 bases, leaving 11 bases between them. Written as DNA, the CDR3 is TGCGCCAGCAGCTTGGGTCCAGGGCCAGGAAACACCATATATTTT. It encodes CASSLGPGPGNTIYF.

V gene TRBV9 combines with J gene TRBJ2-2; 14 positions agree with TRBD2. V was clipped by 7 bases and J by 7 bases; unmatched bases: 6. The germline CDR1 and CDR2 sequences are SGDLS and YYNGEE. This CDR3 is built from 15 residues. The CDR3 bases are TGTGCCAGCTCCGGACTAGCGGGAGGTGGCGGGGAGCTGTTTTTT. Translation: CASSGLAGGGGELFF. Variable domain in full (rest from reference TRBV9 and TRBJ2-2): DSGVTQTPKHLITATGQRVTLRCSPRSGDLSVYWYQQSLDQGLQFLIQYYNGEERAKGNILERFSAQQFPDLHSELNLSSLELGDSALYFCASSGLAGGGGELFFGEGSRLTVL.

This sequence joins TRBV5-1 and TRBJ2-1; 14 bases are a match to TRBD2. Germline V CDR1 and CDR2: SGHRS, YFSETQ. CDR3 length equals 15 residues. J was trimmed by 10 bases and V by 4 bases; bases with no gene match: 7. CDR3 region: CASSVGLAGGGEQFF. The CDR3 DNA reads as TGCGCCAGCAGCGTCGGACTAGCGGGGGGAGGGGAGCAGTTCTTC.

The chain carries TRBV7-8 and TRBJ2-3, with no clear D. The CDR3 contains 15 residues. The germline V gene encodes CDR1 SGHVS and CDR2 FQNEAQ. The V gene lost 1 base and the J gene lost 1 base, with 9 bases spanning the gap. The CDR3 region is CASSLGNGRTDTQYF. DNA of the CDR3: TGTGCCAGCAGCTTAGGAAACGGTCGCACAGATACGCAGTATTTT.